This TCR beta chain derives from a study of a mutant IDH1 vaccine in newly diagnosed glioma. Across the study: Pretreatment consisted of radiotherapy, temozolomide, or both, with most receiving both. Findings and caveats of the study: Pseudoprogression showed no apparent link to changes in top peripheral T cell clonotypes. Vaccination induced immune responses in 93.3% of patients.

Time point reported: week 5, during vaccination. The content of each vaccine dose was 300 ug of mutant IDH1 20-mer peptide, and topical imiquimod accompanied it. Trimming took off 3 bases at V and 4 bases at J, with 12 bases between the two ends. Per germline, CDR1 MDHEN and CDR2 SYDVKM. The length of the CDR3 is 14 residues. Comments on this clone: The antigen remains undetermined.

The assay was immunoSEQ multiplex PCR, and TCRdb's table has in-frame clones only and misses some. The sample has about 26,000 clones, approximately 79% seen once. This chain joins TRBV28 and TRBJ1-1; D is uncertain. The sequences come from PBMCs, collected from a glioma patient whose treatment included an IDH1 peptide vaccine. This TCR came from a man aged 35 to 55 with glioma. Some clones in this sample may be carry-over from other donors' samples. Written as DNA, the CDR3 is TGTGCCAGCAGTTTGAGGCCCCCCCGCACTGAAGCTTTCTTT. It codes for CASSLRPPRTEAFF.